In its sample, the clone carrying this T cell receptor (beta chain) was seen a few times. Its antigen is unidentified. This sample stems from a study of T cells after yellow fever vaccination. Study findings and constraints: Once the booster was given, most primary-vaccination clones reappeared, at about 97% for CD4 and 88% for CD8. Sorted repertoires could include abundant contaminating clonotypes from bulk cells. Clonotypes found in both CD4 and CD8 compartments made up a small share.

V dropped 6 bases and J dropped 2; count of bases not matched to a gene: 3. The CDR3 has 14 residues. TCRdb fed the 5' RACE reads into MiXCR, producing one record per CDR3 protein. The sample yields some 320,000 distinct CDR3 sequences, about 4.5% seen once. Sequenced material: PBMCs, taken 15 days after the yellow fever booster vaccination. V usage is TRBV12-3 or TRBV12-4 and J usage is TRBJ1-5; TRBD1 matches at 8 bases. This sequence was found in a man aged 18 to 29 who received the YFV17D yellow fever vaccine. CDR3 in DNA: TGTGCCAGCAGGGGACAGGTGGGCAATCAGCCCCAGCATTTT. Translated, it gives CASRGQVGNQPQHF.